Listed below are T cell receptor beta chains from one sample, sequenced in a study of cytomegalovirus exposure and HLA in healthy donors. Clones were read by immunoSEQ multiplex PCR, and TCRdb kept only the in-frame ones, dropping some. Among 150,000 to 200,000 clones, around 63% were seen once, and the ten largest hold 3.5% to 5.5%. The material sequenced was PBMCs. Source of these receptors: a woman aged 18 to 35 in good health and CMV-seropositive. Each CDR3 is given with its conserved first and last residue. D genes are given only for firm matches. The size of a clone is reported for some rows only, either as once, few or many, or as a class for expanded clones.

v_gene	d_gene	len	j_gene	abundance	CDR3aa	CDR3nt
TRBV11-2	NA	13	TRBJ1-1	NA	CASSSRVNTEAFF	TGTGCCAGCAGCTCCAGGGTGAACACTGAAGCTTTCTTT
TRBV5-6	NA	13	TRBJ2-3	NA	CASSWDSTDTQYF	TGTGCCAGCAGCTGGGACTCCACAGATACGCAGTATTTT
TRBV27	TRBD1	15	TRBJ2-7	NA	CASSRPGQGYYEQYF	TGTGCCAGCAGTAGACCGGGACAGGGATATTACGAGCAGTACTTC
TRBV20-1	NA	11	TRBJ2-1	once	CSVDKNNEQFF	TGCAGTGTAGACAAGAACAATGAGCAGTTCTTC
TRBV6-1	NA	13	TRBJ1-5	NA	CASGQVSNQPQHF	TGTGCCAGCGGGCAGGTCAGCAATCAGCCCCAGCATTTT
TRBV4-3	TRBD1	18	TRBJ2-3	NA	CASSQDPTGGGRTDTQYF	TGCGCCAGCAGCCAAGACCCGACAGGGGGCGGTCGTACAGATACGCAGTATTTT
TRBV19	TRBD2	13	TRBJ2-3	NA	CASGTSDTDTQYF	TGTGCCAGTGGGACTAGCGACACAGATACGCAGTATTTT
TRBV30	NA	14	TRBJ2-7	NA	CAWSRPLGGYEQYF	TGTGCCTGGAGTCGCCCACTAGGGGGCTACGAGCAGTACTTC
TRBV5-1	TRBD1	13	TRBJ1-1	NA	CASSSGQGTEAFF	TGCGCCAGCAGCTCGGGACAGGGCACTGAAGCTTTCTTT
TRBV7-2	NA	14	TRBJ2-7	NA	CASSPQYRAHEQYF	TGTGCCAGCAGCCCACAATACAGGGCTCACGAGCAGTACTTC
TRBV13	TRBD1	16	TRBJ1-2	once	CASSPTGAPAGDGYTF	TGTGCCAGCAGCCCAACAGGGGCCCCGGCCGGGGATGGCTACACCTTC
TRBV5-4	TRBD1	16	TRBJ1-5	NA	CASSLSPGQGNQPQHF	TGTGCCAGCAGCTTGTCTCCGGGACAGGGGAATCAGCCCCAGCATTTT
TRBV7-9	TRBD2	16	TRBJ2-1	NA	CASSFLSGGALNEQFF	TGTGCCAGCAGCTTCCTTAGCGGGGGGGCCCTAAATGAGCAGTTCTTC
TRBV18	NA	13	TRBJ2-5	once	CASSPPAQETQYF	TGTGCCAGCTCACCACCGGCACAAGAGACCCAGTACTTC
TRBV5-1	TRBD1	14	TRBJ1-6	NA	CASRRTGINSPLHF	TGCGCCAGCAGACGGACAGGGATAAATTCACCCCTCCACTTT
TRBV25-1	NA	14	TRBJ1-1	NA	CASRDGQLNTEAFF	TGTGCCAGCAGGGATGGACAATTGAACACTGAAGCTTTCTTT
TRBV29-1	NA	13	TRBJ2-3	few	CSVDRDTTDTQYF	TGCAGCGTTGACCGGGACACCACAGATACGCAGTATTTT
TRBV30	NA	13	TRBJ1-5	NA	CAWSKGDGQPQHF	TGTGCCTGGAGTAAGGGGGACGGTCAGCCCCAGCATTTT
TRBV7-9	TRBD2	19	TRBJ2-2	NA	CASSGRLAGGSFNTGELFF	TGTGCCAGCAGCGGTCGACTAGCGGGAGGATCTTTTAACACCGGGGAGCTGTTTTTT
TRBV6-5	TRBD2	13	TRBJ2-3	NA	CASKERGTDTQYF	TGTGCCAGCAAAGAGCGGGGGACAGATACGCAGTATTTT
TRBV15	TRBD1	15	TRBJ1-2	NA	CATSTNDRGQQGYTF	TGTGCCACCAGCACCAACGACAGGGGGCAACAGGGCTACACCTTC
TRBV29-1	NA	13	TRBJ1-4	NA	CSVGFRPHEKLFF	TGCAGCGTTGGCTTCAGGCCCCATGAAAAACTGTTTTTT
TRBV7-8	NA	17	TRBJ1-6	once	CASSADSLSSYNSPLHF	TGTGCCAGCAGCGCGGACAGCCTGAGCTCCTATAATTCACCCCTCCACTTT
TRBV27	NA	15	TRBJ2-7	NA	CASSLQHQVGYEQYF	TGTGCCAGCAGTTTACAACACCAAGTGGGCTACGAGCAGTACTTC
TRBV4-1	NA	13	TRBJ2-1	once	CASSPPGEWKQFF	TGCGCCAGCAGCCCCCCGGGGGAATGGAAGCAGTTCTTC
TRBV27	NA	14	TRBJ2-1	NA	CASSPRGAPNEQFF	TGTGCCAGCAGCCCCCGGGGGGCCCCCAATGAGCAGTTCTTC
TRBV28	TRBD1	15	TRBJ1-5	few	CASSYLQGASQPQHF	TGTGCCAGCAGTTATCTACAGGGGGCAAGTCAGCCCCAGCATTTT
TRBV5-1	TRBD1	15	TRBJ1-1	few	CASSTGQGRVTEAFF	TGCGCCAGCAGCACAGGACAGGGAAGGGTCACTGAAGCTTTCTTT
TRBV4-1	NA	14	TRBJ2-3	NA	CASSQDPSADTQYF	TGCGCCAGCAGCCAAGATCCTAGCGCAGATACGCAGTATTTT
TRBV7-8	TRBD1	16	TRBJ2-1	NA	CASSRMGQGYYNEQFF	TGTGCCAGCAGCCGGATGGGACAGGGTTACTACAATGAGCAGTTCTTC
TRBV5-6	NA	15	TRBJ2-1	few	CASSLAPGQYNEQFF	TGTGCCAGCAGCTTGGCACCTGGACAGTACAATGAGCAGTTCTTC
TRBV2	TRBD2	15	TRBJ2-2	NA	CASKGLAGGREELFF	TGTGCCAGCAAAGGACTAGCGGGGGGGCGGGAGGAGCTGTTTTTT
TRBV6-6	NA	13	TRBJ1-5	NA	CASNSGRGQPQHF	TGTGCCAGCAATTCGGGGAGAGGGCAGCCCCAGCATTTT
TRBV18	NA	13	TRBJ2-3	NA	CASSPSLEDTQYF	TGTGCCAGCTCACCATCGCTGGAGGATACGCAGTATTTT
TRBV28	TRBD1	15	TRBJ1-2	NA	CASRPPDRGNYGYTF	TGTGCCAGCAGACCCCCGGACAGGGGCAACTATGGCTACACCTTC
TRBV14	NA	15	TRBJ1-1	NA	CASSQVAGIGTEAFF	TGTGCCAGCAGCCAAGTAGCGGGGATTGGCACTGAAGCTTTCTTT
TRBV6-6	NA	15	TRBJ1-2	NA	CASSYPTGHRDGYTF	TGTGCCAGCAGTTACCCTACAGGGCATAGGGATGGCTACACCTTC
TRBV30	TRBD2	15	TRBJ2-3	NA	CAWSPGRVRTDTQYF	TGTGCCTGGAGTCCCGGGAGGGTGAGGACAGATACGCAGTATTTT
TRBV4-2	NA	18	TRBJ2-5	few	CASSQDEGAPPYQETQYF	TGTGCCAGCAGCCAAGATGAGGGAGCGCCGCCGTACCAAGAGACCCAGTACTTC
TRBV4-1	NA	16	TRBJ2-3	NA	CASSQEAGLITDTQYF	TGCGCCAGCAGCCAAGAGGCAGGGCTCATCACAGATACGCAGTATTTT
TRBV2	TRBD2	17	TRBJ2-7	NA	CAGLDSQREGHSYEQYF	TGTGCCGGCCTGGACAGCCAGCGGGAGGGTCACTCCTACGAGCAGTACTTC
TRBV5-1	TRBD1	17	TRBJ2-1	NA	CASSLDGTGILENEQFF	TGCGCCAGCAGCTTGGATGGGACAGGGATCTTAGAGAATGAGCAGTTCTTC
TRBV7-9	NA	16	TRBJ1-4	NA	CASSLDRTVSNEKLFF	TGTGCCAGCAGCTTAGACCGGACAGTGTCTAATGAAAAACTGTTTTTT
TRBV18	NA	13	TRBJ1-2	few	CASSPGLSEGYTF	TGTGCCAGCTCACCGGGACTTTCAGAGGGCTACACCTTC
TRBV5-1	NA	15	TRBJ1-6	NA	CASSLRTANNSPLHF	TGCGCCAGCAGCTTAAGGACAGCTAATAATTCACCCCTCCACTTT
TRBV4-1	TRBD1	14	TRBJ1-5	few	CASSHGQGGQPQHF	TGCGCCAGCAGCCACGGACAGGGAGGCCAGCCCCAGCATTTT
TRBV9	TRBD2	16	TRBJ2-1	NA	CASSERSSGPWSEQFF	TGTGCCAGCAGCGAAAGGTCTAGCGGTCCATGGAGTGAGCAGTTCTTC
TRBV2	NA	16	TRBJ1-5	NA	CASSTRLVSGNQPQHF	TGTGCCAGCAGCACCCGGTTGGTCAGCGGAAATCAGCCCCAGCATTTT
TRBV4-1	TRBD1	15	TRBJ1-2	NA	CASSRPDRVRYGYTF	TGCGCCAGCAGCCGACCCGACAGGGTGAGGTATGGCTACACCTTC
TRBV5-1	TRBD2	18	TRBJ2-1	once	CASSAGLAGGSRNNEQFF	TGCGCCAGCAGCGCGGGACTAGCGGGAGGGTCCCGTAACAATGAGCAGTTCTTC
TRBV2	TRBD1	14	TRBJ1-2	few	CASSEGQFLYGYTF	TGTGCCAGCAGTGAGGGACAGTTCCTCTATGGCTACACCTTC
TRBV5-6	NA	15	TRBJ1-1	NA	CASSLVGGENTEAFF	TGTGCCAGCAGCTTGGTTGGGGGGGAGAACACTGAAGCTTTCTTT
TRBV30	NA	13	TRBJ1-2	once	CASNSQGSYGYTF	TGTGCCTCCAACTCCCAGGGGAGCTATGGCTACACCTTC
TRBV6-6	TRBD2	14	TRBJ2-7	few	CASRDSGNTYEQYF	TGTGCCAGCAGGGATAGCGGGAACACCTACGAGCAGTACTTC
TRBV30	NA	14	TRBJ1-1	NA	CAWSVLSLNTEAFF	TGTGCCTGGAGTGTACTGTCTTTGAACACTGAAGCTTTCTTT
TRBV4-2	TRBD1	16	TRBJ1-3	NA	CASSQETQGSGNTIYF	TGTGCCAGCAGCCAAGAGACACAGGGGTCGGGAAACACCATATATTTT
TRBV5-4	NA	17	TRBJ1-3	NA	CASSLNPTASSGNTIYF	TGTGCCAGCAGCCTGAACCCGACAGCGAGCTCTGGAAACACCATATATTTT
TRBV30	NA	16	TRBJ2-5	NA	CAWSVGRVLDQETQYF	TGTGCCTGGAGTGTAGGGCGGGTGTTGGACCAAGAGACCCAGTACTTC